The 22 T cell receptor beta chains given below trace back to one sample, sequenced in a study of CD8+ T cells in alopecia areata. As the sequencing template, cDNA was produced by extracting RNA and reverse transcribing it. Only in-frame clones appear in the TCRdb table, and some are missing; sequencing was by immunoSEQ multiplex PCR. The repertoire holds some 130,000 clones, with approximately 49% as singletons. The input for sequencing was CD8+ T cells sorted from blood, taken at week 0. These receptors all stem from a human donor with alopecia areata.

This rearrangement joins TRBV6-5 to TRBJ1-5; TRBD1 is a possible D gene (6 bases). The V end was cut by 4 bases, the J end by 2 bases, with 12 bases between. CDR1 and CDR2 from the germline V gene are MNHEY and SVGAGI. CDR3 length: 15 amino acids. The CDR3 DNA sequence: TGTGCCAGCAGTTCAACAGGGTGGGGCAATCAGCCCCAGCATTTT. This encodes CASSSTGWGNQPQHF.

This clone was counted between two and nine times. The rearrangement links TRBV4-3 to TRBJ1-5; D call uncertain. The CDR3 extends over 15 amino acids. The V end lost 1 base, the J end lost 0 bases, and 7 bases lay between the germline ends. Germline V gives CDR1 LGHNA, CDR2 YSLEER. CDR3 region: CASSQVLDSNQPQHF. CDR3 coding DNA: TGCGCCAGCAGCCAAGTTTTAGATAGCAATCAGCCCCAGCATTTT.

DNA of the CDR3: TGTGCCTGGAGTGCTTCTCTGGGTTCGGACGAGCAGTACTTC. This codes for CAWSASLGSDEQYF. This chain connects TRBV30 to TRBJ2-7; D uncertain. Between the trimmed V and J ends, which lost 1 base and 5 bases, there was a span of 15 bases. There are 14 residues in the CDR3. The germline V gene encodes CDR1 GTSNPN and CDR2 SVGIG (reference sequence).

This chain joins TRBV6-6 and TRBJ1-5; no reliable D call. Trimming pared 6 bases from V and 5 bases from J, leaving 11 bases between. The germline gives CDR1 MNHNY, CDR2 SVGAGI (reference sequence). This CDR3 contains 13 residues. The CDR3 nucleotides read TGTGCCAGCAGCCCACAGCACGATCAGCCCCAGCATTTT. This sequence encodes CASSPQHDQPQHF.

The CDR3 DNA is TGCGCCAGCAGCTTGGGCTCAGGGGGCGTTCGGGACAATGAGCAGTTCTTC. Encoded protein: CASSLGSGGVRDNEQFF. The chain uses TRBV5-1 and TRBJ2-1; TRBD1 aligns across 8 bases. Losses at the gene ends were 0 bases for V and 5 bases for J; bases not matched to a gene: 10. From germline, CDR1 is SGHRS and CDR2 YFSETQ. The CDR3 extends over 17 amino acids.

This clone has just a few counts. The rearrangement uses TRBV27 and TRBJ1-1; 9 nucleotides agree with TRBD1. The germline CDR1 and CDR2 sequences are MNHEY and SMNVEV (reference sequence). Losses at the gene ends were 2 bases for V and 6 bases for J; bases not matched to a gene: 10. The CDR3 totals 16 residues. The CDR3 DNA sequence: TGTGCCAGCAGTTTACAAGGGACAGGGAGGGATGCTGAAGCTTTCTTT. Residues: CASSLQGTGRDAEAFF.

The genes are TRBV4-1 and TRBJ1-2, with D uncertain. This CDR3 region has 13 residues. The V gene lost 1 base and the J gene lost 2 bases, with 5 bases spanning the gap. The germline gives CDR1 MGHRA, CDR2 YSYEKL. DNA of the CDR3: TGCGCCAGCAGCCAAGTGTACAACTATGGCTACACCTTC. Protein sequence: CASSQVYNYGYTF.

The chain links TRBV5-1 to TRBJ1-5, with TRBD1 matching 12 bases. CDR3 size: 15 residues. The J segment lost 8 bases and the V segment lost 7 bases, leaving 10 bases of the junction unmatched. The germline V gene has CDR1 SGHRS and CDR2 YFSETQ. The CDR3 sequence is CASSPGTGGLEPQHF. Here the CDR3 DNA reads TGCGCCAGCTCCCCGGGGACAGGGGGCTTAGAGCCCCAGCATTTT.

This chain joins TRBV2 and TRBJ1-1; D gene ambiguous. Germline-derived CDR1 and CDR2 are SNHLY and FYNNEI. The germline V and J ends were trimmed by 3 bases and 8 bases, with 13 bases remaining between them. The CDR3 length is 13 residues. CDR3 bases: TGTGCCAGCAGTGACTCCGTCTCAACAGAAGCTTTCTTT. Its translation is CASSDSVSTEAFF.

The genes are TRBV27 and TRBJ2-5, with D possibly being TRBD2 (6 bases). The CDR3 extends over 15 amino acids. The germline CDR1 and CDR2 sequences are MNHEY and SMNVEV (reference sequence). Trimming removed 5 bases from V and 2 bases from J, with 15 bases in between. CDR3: CASSPTPGEQETQYF. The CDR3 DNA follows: TGTGCCAGCAGTCCTACCCCGGGGGAACAAGAGACCCAGTACTTC.

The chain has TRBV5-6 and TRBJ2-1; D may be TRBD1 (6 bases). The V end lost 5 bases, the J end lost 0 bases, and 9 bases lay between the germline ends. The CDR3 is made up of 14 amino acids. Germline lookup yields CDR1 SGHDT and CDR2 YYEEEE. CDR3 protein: CASSWDNSYNEQFF. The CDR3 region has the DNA TGTGCCAGCAGTTGGGACAACTCCTACAATGAGCAGTTCTTC.

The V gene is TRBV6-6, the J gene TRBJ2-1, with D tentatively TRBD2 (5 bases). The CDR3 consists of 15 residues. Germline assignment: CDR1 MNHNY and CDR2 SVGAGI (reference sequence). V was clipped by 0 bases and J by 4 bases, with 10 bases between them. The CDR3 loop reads CASSYSITGYNEQFF. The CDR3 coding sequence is TGTGCCAGCAGTTACTCGATAACGGGGTACAATGAGCAGTTCTTC.

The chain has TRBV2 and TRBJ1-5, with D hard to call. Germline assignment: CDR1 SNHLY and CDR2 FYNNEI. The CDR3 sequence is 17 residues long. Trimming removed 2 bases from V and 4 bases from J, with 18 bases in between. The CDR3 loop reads CASSEFVVTGYNQPQHF. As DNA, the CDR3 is TGTGCCAGCAGTGAATTCGTGGTCACGGGATATAATCAGCCCCAGCATTTT.

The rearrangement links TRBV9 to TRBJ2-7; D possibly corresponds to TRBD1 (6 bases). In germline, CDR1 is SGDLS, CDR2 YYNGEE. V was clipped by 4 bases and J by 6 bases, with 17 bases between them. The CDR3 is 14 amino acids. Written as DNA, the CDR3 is TGTGCCAGCAGCCTCGAAATACAGGGCGGCGAGCAGTACTTC. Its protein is CASSLEIQGGEQYF. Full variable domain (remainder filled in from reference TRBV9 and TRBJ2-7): DSGVTQTPKHLITATGQRVTLRCSPRSGDLSVYWYQQSLDQGLQFLIQYYNGEERAKGNILERFSAQQFPDLHSELNLSSLELGDSALYFCASSLEIQGGEQYFGPGTRLTVT.

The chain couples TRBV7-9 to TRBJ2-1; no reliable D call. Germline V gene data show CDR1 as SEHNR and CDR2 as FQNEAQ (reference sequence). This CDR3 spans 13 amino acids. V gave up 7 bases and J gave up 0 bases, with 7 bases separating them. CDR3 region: CASNWGSYNEQFF. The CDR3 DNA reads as TGTGCCAGCAACTGGGGCTCCTACAATGAGCAGTTCTTC.

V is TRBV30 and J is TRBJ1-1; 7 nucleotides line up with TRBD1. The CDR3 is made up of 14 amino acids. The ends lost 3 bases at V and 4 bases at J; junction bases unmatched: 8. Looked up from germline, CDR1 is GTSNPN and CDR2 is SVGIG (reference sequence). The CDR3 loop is CAWSEDRVITEAFF. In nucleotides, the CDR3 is TGTGCCTGGAGCGAAGACAGGGTGATCACTGAAGCTTTCTTT.

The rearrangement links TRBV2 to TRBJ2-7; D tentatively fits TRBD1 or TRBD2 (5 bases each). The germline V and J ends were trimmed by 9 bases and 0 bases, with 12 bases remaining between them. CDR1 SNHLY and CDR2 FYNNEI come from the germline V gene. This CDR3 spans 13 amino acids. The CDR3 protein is CASEEGSSYEQYF. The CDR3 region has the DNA TGTGCCAGTGAAGAGGGGAGCTCCTACGAGCAGTACTTC. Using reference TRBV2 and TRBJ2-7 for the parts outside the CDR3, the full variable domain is EPEVTQTPSHQVTQMGQEVILRCVPISNHLYFYWYRQILGQKVEFLVSFYNNEISEKSEIFDDQFSVERPDGSNFTLKIRSTKLEDSAMYFCASEEGSSYEQYFGPGTRLTVT.

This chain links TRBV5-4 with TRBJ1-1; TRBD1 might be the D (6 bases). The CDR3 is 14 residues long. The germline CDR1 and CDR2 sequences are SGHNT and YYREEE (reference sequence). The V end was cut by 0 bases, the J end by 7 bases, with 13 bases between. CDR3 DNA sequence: TGTGCCAGCAGCTTGGTTGGGGGCCCCGATGAAGCTTTCTTT. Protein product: CASSLVGGPDEAFF.

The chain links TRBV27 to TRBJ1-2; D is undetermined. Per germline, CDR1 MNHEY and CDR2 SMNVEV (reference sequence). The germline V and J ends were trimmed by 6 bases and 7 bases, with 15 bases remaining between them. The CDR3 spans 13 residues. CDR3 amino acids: CASRNFEGGGYTF. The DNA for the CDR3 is TGTGCCAGCAGAAATTTCGAGGGAGGTGGCTACACCTTC.

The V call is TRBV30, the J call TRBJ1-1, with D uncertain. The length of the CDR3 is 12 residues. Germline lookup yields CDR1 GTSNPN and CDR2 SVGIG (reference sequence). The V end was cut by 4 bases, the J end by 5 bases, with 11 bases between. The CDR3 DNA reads TGTGCCTGGACCCTCGGAGGGACTGAAGCTTTCTTT. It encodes CAWTLGGTEAFF.

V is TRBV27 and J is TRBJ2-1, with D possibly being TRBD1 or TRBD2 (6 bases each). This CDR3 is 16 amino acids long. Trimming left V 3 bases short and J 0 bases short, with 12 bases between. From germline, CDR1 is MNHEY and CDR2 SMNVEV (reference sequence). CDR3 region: CASSFGGSSSYNEQFF. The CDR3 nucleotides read TGTGCCAGCAGTTTCGGGGGCTCGAGCTCCTACAATGAGCAGTTCTTC.

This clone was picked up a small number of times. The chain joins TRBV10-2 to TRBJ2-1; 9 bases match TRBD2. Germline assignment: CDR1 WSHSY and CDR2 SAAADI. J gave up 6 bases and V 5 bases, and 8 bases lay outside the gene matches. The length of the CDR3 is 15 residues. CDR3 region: CASSQLAGLSNEQFF. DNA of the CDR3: TGCGCCAGCAGTCAACTAGCGGGCCTTAGCAATGAGCAGTTCTTC.